The clone carrying this T cell receptor (beta chain) was observed many times. Its specificity is not known. This sample is part of a study of metastatic and nonmetastatic thyroid tumors. As for the study in general: Samples came from malignant and benign thyroid patients, and repertoires were compared across blood and tumor or nodule tissue. Findings and caveats of the study: When malignant thyroid tumors were compared with benign nodules, TCR beta diversity was reportedly significantly higher in the malignant tumors. This held in both blood and tumor samples.

Original data processing: For papillary thyroid cancer, a distant-metastasis classifier was constructed from CDR3 differences observed across clinicopathological groups. TCRdb reprocessed the PCR reads via MiXCR. The authors' filters were not applied to this entry. The data contain 21,000 or so clones, roughly 12% of them singletons. All patients were untreated before thyroid surgery. Germline CDR1 and CDR2: SGHDT and YYEEEE. Germline trimming cut 2 bases from V and 0 bases from J; bases unmatched to any gene: 7. The CDR3 is 17 residues long. Specimen: blood. The chain uses TRBV5-6 and TRBJ2-2; the match to TRBD1 covers 7 bases. The receptor's source is a female donor with papillary thyroid cancer or a benign thyroid nodule (not recorded which). Some clones in this sample may be carry-over from other donors' samples. The DNA for the CDR3 is TGTGCCAGCAGCTTTATGTCGACAGGGACGAACACCGGGGAGCTGTTTTTT. This codes for CASSFMSTGTNTGELFF.